One and the same sample provided the 2 T cell receptor beta chains below, sequenced in a study of blood T cell repertoires in COVID-19. Clones were read by immunoSEQ multiplex PCR, and TCRdb kept only the in-frame ones, dropping some. The sample carries 470,000 or so clones, approximately 90% recorded once. The sequenced sample was PBMCs or T cells enriched from blood (not recorded which). The receptors were gathered from a woman younger than 30 with acute COVID-19.

There are many counts of this clone. The rearrangement joins TRBV7-9 to TRBJ2-5, with D maybe TRBD2 (5 bases). The CDR3 has 15 residues. V was cut by 1 base and J by 5 bases, with 14 bases left in between. Germline CDR1 SEHNR, CDR2 FQNEAQ (reference sequence). DNA for the CDR3: TGTGCCAGCAGCTTAGTGCTAGCACTTGGCGAGACCCAGTACTTC. It specifies CASSLVLALGETQYF. Drawing the rest from reference TRBV7-9 and TRBJ2-5, the complete variable domain is DTGVSQNPRHKITKRGQNVTFRCDPISEHNRLYWYRQTLGQGPEFLTYFQNEAQLEKSRLLSDRFSAERPKGSFSTLEIQRTEQGDSAMYLCASSLVLALGETQYFGPGTRLLVL.

In regard to this clone: Other DNA sequences from this sample encode an identical CDR3 as well. The DNA of the CDR3 is TGTGCCAGCAGCTTAGGACAGTCCACAGATACGCAGTATTTT. Protein product: CASSLGQSTDTQYF. The chain employs TRBV11-2 and TRBJ2-3; TRBD1 might be the D (5 bases). V lost 1 base and J 2 bases, leaving 7 bases between the germline ends. This CDR3 spans 14 amino acids. Germline V gene lookup returns CDR1 SGHAT and CDR2 FQNNGV.